The 22 T cell receptor beta chains given below trace back to one sample, sequenced in a study of T cell changes during pregnancy in multiple sclerosis. Libraries were prepared by immunoSEQ multiplex PCR; TCRdb keeps only in-frame clonotypes and omits some of them. The sample lists about 44,000 clones; 80% to 90% were seen once. Sequenced material: CD4+ T cells from peripheral blood mononuclear cells, taken after pregnancy. All receptors derive from a female donor with multiple sclerosis, enrolled in a pregnancy study.

J is TRBJ2-4 and V is TRBV7-2; D is unclear. The V end lost 5 bases, the J end lost 0 bases, and 5 bases lay between the germline ends. The CDR3 has 13 residues. Germline CDR1 and CDR2: SGHTA and FQGNSA. Written as DNA, the CDR3 is TGTGCCAGCAGCCGTCTAGCCAAAAACATTCAGTACTTC. As protein: CASSRLAKNIQYF.

The chain carries TRBV5-4 and TRBJ2-1; 11 bases map to TRBD2. Trimming at V came to 4 bases and at J to 7 bases, leaving 7 bases not matched to a gene. The CDR3 extends over 15 amino acids. Germline loops: CDR1 SGHNT, CDR2 YYREEE (reference sequence). CDR3 nucleotide sequence: TGTGCCAGCAGCCGCCGACTAGCGGGAAGTAATGAGCAGTTCTTC. Protein product: CASSRRLAGSNEQFF.

This clone was seen only once. This chain joins TRBV6-6 and TRBJ2-7; D is possibly TRBD1 (5 bases). Germline-derived CDR1 and CDR2 are MNHNY and SVGAGI (reference sequence). Trimming removed 6 bases at V and 3 bases at J, with 18 bases between. This CDR3 has 15 amino acids. CDR3 in amino acids: CASSPRGRVSYEQYF. CDR3 DNA sequence: TGTGCCAGCAGCCCCAGAGGCAGGGTTAGCTACGAGCAGTACTTC.

This sequence joins TRBV4-2 and TRBJ2-7, with a tentative D call TRBD2 (5 bases). Trimming removed 1 base at V and 1 base at J, with 11 bases between. CDR3 length equals 15 residues. Germline CDR1 and CDR2: LGHNA and YNFKEQ. The CDR3 here is CASSQGLAASYEQYF. The CDR3 region has the DNA TGTGCCAGCAGCCAAGGGCTAGCCGCTTCCTACGAGCAGTACTTC.

The V gene is TRBV7-2, the J gene TRBJ1-2; weak D call: TRBD1 (5 bases). This CDR3 has 14 amino acids. Germline CDR1 SGHTA, CDR2 FQGNSA. V was cut by 1 base and J by 9 bases, with 15 bases left in between. The CDR3 protein is CASSLGSGSNSYTF. As DNA, the CDR3 is TGTGCCAGCAGCTTAGGGTCAGGGTCTAATAGCTACACCTTC. The full variable domain, completed using reference TRBV7-2 and TRBJ1-2, is GAGVSQSPSNKVTEKGKDVELRCDPISGHTALYWYRQSLGQGLEFLIYFQGNSAPDKSGLPSDRFSAERTGGSVSTLTIQRTQQEDSAVYLCASSLGSGSNSYTFGSGTRLTVV.

The rearrangement uses TRBV7-9 and TRBJ1-3, with D possibly matching TRBD1 (5 bases). Germline V gene sequence: CDR1 SEHNR, CDR2 FQNEAQ (reference sequence). CDR3 size: 15 residues. Trimming left V 5 bases short and J 2 bases short, with 13 bases between. For the CDR3, the DNA is TGTGCCAGCAGCCCACTGGAGGGGCCTGGAAACACCATATATTTT. It codes for CASSPLEGPGNTIYF.

This chain joins TRBV11-3 and TRBJ2-2; 10 bases fit TRBD2. J was trimmed by 7 bases and V by 8 bases; bases with no gene match: 7. Germline V gene sequence: CDR1 SGHNT, CDR2 YENEEA. The CDR3 has 14 amino acids. DNA for the CDR3: TGTGCCAGCTCCGGCGCTAGCGGGAGCGGGGAGCTGTTTTTT. Residues: CASSGASGSGELFF.

The chain has TRBV6-1 and TRBJ2-7, with unresolved D. V was trimmed by 2 bases and J by 3 bases, leaving 26 bases between them. The germline V gene encodes CDR1 MNHNS and CDR2 SASEGT. The CDR3 has 19 amino acids. CDR3 in amino acids: CASSENPRLFERKRYEQYF. CDR3 DNA: TGTGCCAGCAGTGAAAATCCCCGATTGTTCGAGCGTAAACGCTACGAGCAGTACTTC.

The chain links TRBV2 to TRBJ2-7, with TRBD2 matching over 8 bases. With 2 bases clipped from V and 4 bases from J, the junction kept 7 bases outside the gene matches. Germline lookup yields CDR1 SNHLY and CDR2 FYNNEI. This CDR3 has 15 residues. This CDR3 reads CASSENPTSGYEQYF. CDR3 in DNA: TGTGCCAGCAGTGAAAACCCCACTAGCGGATACGAGCAGTACTTC.

The chain couples TRBV6-5 to TRBJ2-7; no firm D call. V gave up 2 bases and J gave up 6 bases, with 14 bases separating them. The CDR3 runs 14 residues. Germline V gene lookup returns CDR1 MNHEY and CDR2 SVGAGI. The DNA of the CDR3 is TGTGCCAGCAGTTACGTCCCGGTCCTAACCGAGCAGTACTTC. The encoded protein is CASSYVPVLTEQYF.

This clone was observed a single time. The chain is built from TRBV6-4 and TRBJ2-1; 11 bases are a match to TRBD1. CDR1 is MRHNA and CDR2 is SNTAGT in the germline V gene. CDR3 length: 15 amino acids. J lost 3 bases, V lost 3 bases, and 1 base had no gene match. CDR3 bases: TGTGCCAGCAGTGAGGGGACAGGGGGCTACAATGAGCAGTTCTTC. Its protein is CASSEGTGGYNEQFF.

The chain combines TRBV5-1 with TRBJ2-7, with D unresolved. In germline, CDR1 is SGHRS, CDR2 YFSETQ. CDR3 size: 11 residues. Trimming stripped 5 bases from V and 3 bases from J, with 6 bases between. The CDR3 nucleotides are TGCGCCAGCAGTTTAGACTACGAGCAGTACTTC. Translation gives CASSLDYEQYF.

This rearrangement joins TRBV28 to TRBJ2-3; 8 bases agree with TRBD1. Per germline, CDR1 MDHEN and CDR2 SYDVKM. With V trimmed by 5 bases and J by 0 bases, 10 bases remained unmatched. The CDR3 consists of 17 residues. CDR3 nucleotide sequence: TGTGCCAGCAGTGGACGGACAGGGTCCACTAGCACAGATACGCAGTATTTT. As protein: CASSGRTGSTSTDTQYF.

The chain employs TRBV5-4 and TRBJ1-2; D is possibly TRBD1 (6 bases). The germline gives CDR1 SGHNT, CDR2 YYREEE (reference sequence). V lost 3 bases, J lost 7 bases, and 25 bases lay in between. This CDR3 spans 17 amino acids. The CDR3 loop reads CASSSPWGGDSVRGYTF. The CDR3, as DNA: TGTGCCAGCAGCTCGCCCTGGGGGGGCGATAGTGTTCGTGGCTACACCTTC. The full variable domain, in which reference TRBV5-4 and TRBJ1-2 provide the parts outside the CDR3, is ETGVTQSPTHLIKTRGQQVTLRCSSQSGHNTVSWYQQALGQGPQFIFQYYREEENGRGNFPPRFSGLQFPNYSSELNVNALELDDSALYLCASSSPWGGDSVRGYTFGSGTRLTVV.

The rearrangement links TRBV7-3 to TRBJ2-1; the match to TRBD2 covers 9 bases. V was clipped by 5 bases and J by 5 bases; unmatched bases: 4. The germline gives CDR1 SGHTA, CDR2 FQGTGA. This CDR3 has 14 amino acids. CDR3 coding DNA: TGTGCCAGCAGCCCGGGACTAGCCAACAATGAGCAGTTCTTC. Protein: CASSPGLANNEQFF.

The chain is built from TRBV5-1 and TRBJ2-7, with 13 bases lining up with TRBD2. CDR1 SGHRS and CDR2 YFSETQ come from the germline V gene. Germline trimming cut 4 bases from V and 2 bases from J; bases unmatched to any gene: 9. This CDR3 has 17 amino acids. CDR3: CASSRLAGGPLTYEQYF. The CDR3 nucleotides read TGCGCCAGCAGCCGACTAGCGGGAGGACCCTTGACCTACGAGCAGTACTTC.

The V gene is TRBV4-3, the J gene TRBJ2-7; perhaps TRBD1 as D (6 bases). This CDR3 has 15 amino acids. Germline assignment: CDR1 LGHNA and CDR2 YSLEER. Between the trimmed V and J ends, which lost 2 bases and 5 bases, there was a span of 16 bases. In DNA form, the CDR3 reads TGCGCCAGCAGCCAACGAGTACAGGGTAACGACGAGCAGTACTTC. It translates to CASSQRVQGNDEQYF.

This chain connects TRBV18 to TRBJ1-5, with 9 bases matching TRBD1. Germline CDR1 is KGHSH and CDR2 is LQKENI. CDR3 length equals 16 residues. With 4 bases clipped from V and 6 bases from J, the junction kept 10 bases outside the gene matches. CDR3 residues: CASSQQTGGEGQPQHF. CDR3 nucleotide sequence: TGTGCCAGCTCACAACAAACAGGGGGCGAAGGTCAGCCCCAGCATTTT. Variable domain in full (rest from reference TRBV18 and TRBJ1-5): NAGVMQNPRHLVRRRGQEARLRCSPMKGHSHVYWYRQLPEEGLKFMVYLQKENIIDESGMPKERFSAEFPKEGPSILRIQQVVRGDSAAYFCASSQQTGGEGQPQHFGDGTRLSIL.

CDR3 region: CASSLGTRTGVNEQFF. The CDR3 DNA is TGCGCCAGCAGCTTGGGTACCCGGACAGGAGTCAATGAGCAGTTCTTC. The chain joins TRBV5-1 to TRBJ2-1, with 7 bases identical to TRBD1. After removal of 0 bases from V and 6 bases from J, the junction contained 9 bases not matched to a gene. This CDR3 has 16 amino acids. Germline V gene lookup returns CDR1 SGHRS and CDR2 YFSETQ.

The chain recombines TRBV10-2 with TRBJ2-3; 10 bases line up with TRBD2. Unmatched junction bases numbered 2, after V lost 7 bases and J lost 1 base. Germline lookup yields CDR1 WSHSY and CDR2 SAAADI. The CDR3 length is 14 residues. The CDR3 coding sequence is TGCGCCAGCACTCTAGCGGGAGGCACAGATACGCAGTATTTT. It translates to CASTLAGGTDTQYF.

The chain couples TRBV29-1 to TRBJ2-3, with TRBD1 as a possible D gene (5 bases). Germline CDR1 is SQVTM and CDR2 is ANQGSEA. CDR3 size: 13 residues. Between the trimmed V and J ends, which lost 3 bases and 7 bases, there was a span of 14 bases. CDR3 nucleotides: TGCAGCGTTGATCAGGGCGGCGCGTATACGCAGTATTTT. Protein: CSVDQGGAYTQYF.

This clone showed up just a few times. The CDR3 coding sequence is TGTGCCAGCGCCTCCTTCGGACTAGCGGAAGACACAGATACGCAGTATTTT. The encoded protein is CASASFGLAEDTDTQYF. J is TRBJ2-3 and V is TRBV2, with TRBD2 matching 10 bases. This CDR3 comprises 17 residues. V trimming: 8 bases; J trimming: 2 bases; junction bases outside the gene matches: 13. The germline V gene encodes CDR1 SNHLY and CDR2 FYNNEI.